This TCR beta chain was recorded in a study of OX40 agonist ivuxolimab in advanced cancers. Study as a whole: Every patient in dose escalation had hepatocellular carcinoma, melanoma, renal cell or head and neck cancer. Partial responses were observed in three patients, of whom one had hepatocellular carcinoma and two had cutaneous melanoma.

It was autoimmune disease history or systemic immunosuppression that excluded patients. Assay used: immunoSEQ multiplex PCR; TCRdb lists only in-frame clones, some missing. The table includes 20,000 to 25,000 clones, approximately 78% detected once. Study-wide results and caveats: Mean expanded clone counts were higher in CD8+ than CD4+ T cells.

Trimming pared 2 bases from V and 7 bases from J, leaving 21 bases between. CDR1 and CDR2 from the germline V gene are SNHLY and FYNNEI. The CDR3 is 16 amino acids. In its sample, this clone was seen a few times. What it binds is not known. The source material was CD4+ or CD8+ T cells sorted from blood, sampled in a trial of the OX40 agonist ivuxolimab. This chain connects TRBV2 to TRBJ2-7; possibly TRBD2 for D (6 bases). This TCR derives from an adult with an advanced solid tumor such as melanoma, head and neck, liver or kidney cancer. The CDR3 loop is CASSERGMGGVGEQYF. The CDR3 bases are TGTGCCAGCAGTGAAAGGGGCATGGGCGGGGTCGGGGAGCAGTACTTC.